These 30 T cell receptor beta chains came from one sample sequenced in a study of graft-versus-host responses after intestinal transplantation. These TCRs' antigens remain unknown. Clones were read by immunoSEQ multiplex PCR, and TCRdb kept only the in-frame ones, dropping some. The sample shows tens of thousands of clones, 80% to 85% of them seen only once. The source material was unstimulated CD8+ T cells sorted from spleen or lymph node cells, sampled before intestinal transplant. The source is a human donor who received an intestinal transplant.

CDR3 DNA sequence: TGTGCCAGCAGCCAACCTGGCGGGAGCTCCTACAATGAGCAGTTCTTC. It is translated as CASSQPGGSSYNEQFF. This chain links TRBV4-2 with TRBJ2-1; TRBD2 matches at 7 bases. Germline lookup yields CDR1 LGHNA and CDR2 YNFKEQ. The CDR3 totals 16 residues. Unmatched junction bases numbered 4, after V lost 2 bases and J lost 0 bases.

The chain uses TRBV28 and TRBJ2-7; the match to TRBD1 covers 9 bases. Germline CDR1 MDHEN, CDR2 SYDVKM. Trimming took 4 bases from V and 2 from J; bases not matched to a gene: 6. This CDR3 is built from 15 residues. The CDR3 reads CASSSGQGLPYEQYF. The CDR3 region has the DNA TGTGCCAGCAGTTCCGGACAGGGGCTGCCCTACGAGCAGTACTTC.

This clone was seen more than once but under ten times. A far larger clone is one nucleotide away, so this likely arose from a read error. Other DNA sequences within the sample encode an identical CDR3. The V and J genes are TRBV2 and TRBJ2-2, with 7 bases aligning to TRBD1. V was pared by 6 bases and J by 5 bases, with 6 bases of the junction left unmatched. This CDR3 contains 14 residues. CDR1 is SNHLY, CDR2 FYNNEI, per germline. The CDR3 spells CASSGTVKTGELFF. The CDR3 nucleotides read TGTGCCAGCAGCGGGACAGTCAAGACCGGGGAGCTGTTTTTT.

The V call is TRBV11-2, the J call TRBJ2-5, with D unresolved. The V end was cut by 7 bases, the J end by 4 bases, with 19 bases between. Germline V gives CDR1 SGHAT, CDR2 FQNNGV. The CDR3 has 15 residues. As DNA, the CDR3 is TGTGCCAGCAACGAAATACCCAGGTCGGGAGAGACCCAGTACTTC. This sequence encodes CASNEIPRSGETQYF.

The V gene is TRBV12-5, the J gene TRBJ2-3; D remains ambiguous. The CDR3 is made up of 11 amino acids. The V end lost 8 bases, the J end lost 4 bases, and 7 bases lay between the germline ends. Germline V gene lookup returns CDR1 LGHNT and CDR2 FRNRAP. Here the CDR3 reads CASSGADTQYF. DNA for the CDR3: TGTGCTAGTTCTGGAGCAGATACGCAGTATTTT. Combining the CDR3 with reference TRBV12-5 and TRBJ2-3 gives the whole variable domain DARVTQTPRHKVTEMGQEVTMRCQPILGHNTVFWYRQTMMQGLELLAYFRNRAPLDDSGMPKDRFSAEMPDATLATLKIQPSEPRDSAVYFCASSGADTQYFGPGTRLTVL.

V and J are TRBV29-1 and TRBJ2-5, with D tentatively TRBD1 (5 bases). CDR3 size: 16 residues. Germline CDR1 and CDR2: SQVTM and ANQGSEA. Trimming removed 6 bases at V and 0 bases at J, with 20 bases between. CDR3 amino acids: CSVPFLGALYQETQYF. The DNA of the CDR3 is TGCAGCGTCCCGTTTTTAGGGGCACTTTACCAAGAGACCCAGTACTTC.

This sequence joins TRBV7-3 and TRBJ2-5; a weak D match, TRBD2 (5 bases). The CDR3 spans 13 residues. V was shortened by 4 bases and J by 5 bases, with 11 bases between the two germline ends. Per germline, CDR1 SGHTA and CDR2 FQGTGA. The CDR3: CASSSRGRETQYF. The CDR3 DNA reads TGTGCCAGCAGCTCTCGGGGTAGGGAGACCCAGTACTTC. Combining the CDR3 with reference TRBV7-3 and TRBJ2-5 gives the whole variable domain GAGVSQTPSNKVTEKGKYVELRCDPISGHTALYWYRQSLGQGPEFLIYFQGTGAADDSGLPNDRFFAVRPEGSVSTLKIQRTERGDSAVYLCASSSRGRETQYFGPGTRLLVL.

This chain connects TRBV5-6 to TRBJ2-1; D possibly matches TRBD1 or TRBD2 (5 bases each). Germline V lookup: CDR1 SGHDT, CDR2 YYEEEE. The CDR3 covers 16 residues. Trimming stripped 1 base from V and 3 bases from J, with 14 bases between. The CDR3 sequence is CASSLPGTPGYNEQFF. The CDR3 DNA reads TGTGCCAGCAGCTTGCCCGGGACCCCGGGCTACAATGAGCAGTTCTTC.

Concerning this clone itself: The same CDR3 can be traced to other DNA sequences in this sample. The chain links TRBV7-9 to TRBJ1-1, with D hard to call. V was cut by 2 bases and J by 1 base, with 5 bases left in between. This CDR3 region has 13 residues. The germline gives CDR1 SEHNR, CDR2 FQNEAQ (reference sequence). The CDR3 region is CASSLLENTEAFF. The CDR3 DNA reads as TGTGCCAGCAGCTTACTGGAGAACACTGAAGCTTTCTTT.

The chain carries TRBV28 and TRBJ1-1; possible D gene TRBD1, 6 bases. V shed 6 bases and J shed 1 base, with 18 bases lying between them. This CDR3 region has 16 residues. Germline CDR1 reads MDHEN; CDR2 reads SYDVKM. The CDR3 is CASSAIQGLRNTEAFF. The CDR3 bases are TGTGCCAGCAGCGCGATACAGGGATTACGGAACACTGAAGCTTTCTTT.

This chain joins TRBV10-2 and TRBJ2-1; TRBD2 matches 11 bases. This CDR3 is 18 amino acids long. Looked up from germline, CDR1 is WSHSY and CDR2 is SAAADI. J was trimmed by 0 bases and V by 3 bases; bases with no gene match: 7. CDR3 loop: CASSELAGAFSSYNEQFF. The CDR3 DNA is TGCGCCAGCAGTGAACTAGCGGGGGCCTTTAGCTCCTACAATGAGCAGTTCTTC.

The gene calls are TRBV7-8 and TRBJ2-1; maybe TRBD2 (6 bases). The CDR3 has 17 amino acids. Trimming took off 5 bases at V and 7 bases at J, with 24 bases between the two ends. Germline assignment: CDR1 SGHVS and CDR2 FQNEAQ. The CDR3 region is CASSLYLSAGIPNEQFF. Written as DNA, the CDR3 is TGTGCCAGCAGCCTCTACCTCTCGGCGGGAATCCCAAATGAGCAGTTCTTC.

This chain uses TRBV6-5 with TRBJ1-2, with 7 nucleotides matching TRBD1. V dropped 6 bases and J dropped 2; count of bases not matched to a gene: 9. Germline-derived CDR1 and CDR2 are MNHEY and SVGAGI. The CDR3 covers 15 residues. CDR3 sequence reads: CASRAAGTDNYGYTF. CDR3 in DNA: TGTGCCAGCAGAGCGGCCGGGACAGACAACTATGGCTACACCTTC.

V and J are TRBV7-6 and TRBJ2-1; 10 bases agree with TRBD2. Unmatched junction bases numbered 11, after V lost 2 bases and J lost 7 bases. The CDR3 has 17 residues. Germline CDR1 and CDR2: SGHVS and FNYEAQ. The CDR3 coding sequence is TGTGCCAGCAGCTTAAATGGCCTAGCGGGGGCCGGGAATGAGCAGTTCTTC. Amino acids: CASSLNGLAGAGNEQFF. The whole variable domain, filled in from reference TRBV7-6 and TRBJ2-1, reads GAGVSQSPRYKVTKRGQDVALRCDPISGHVSLYWYRQALGQGPEFLTYFNYEAQQDKSGLPNDRFSAERPEGSISTLTIQRTEQRDSAMYRCASSLNGLAGAGNEQFFGPGTRLTVL.

V gene TRBV6-5 combines with J gene TRBJ2-1; D is unresolved. The CDR3 covers 13 residues. The germline V gene encodes CDR1 MNHEY and CDR2 SVGAGI. Trimming pared 0 bases from V and 7 bases from J, leaving 7 bases between. The CDR3 nucleotides are TGTGCCAGCAGTTACTCGACTGGGAATGAGCAGTTCTTC. Its protein product is CASSYSTGNEQFF.

The genes are TRBV9 and TRBJ1-1; D gene ambiguous. Trimming removed 0 bases at V and 3 bases at J, with 12 bases between. The CDR3 runs 15 residues. Germline V gives CDR1 SGDLS, CDR2 YYNGEE. As DNA, the CDR3 is TGTGCCAGCAGCGTAGAAGGGCGCGGGGACACTGAAGCTTTCTTT. It translates to CASSVEGRGDTEAFF.

This chain connects TRBV7-9 to TRBJ2-5, with D perhaps being TRBD1 or TRBD2 (5 bases each). Trimming pared 8 bases from V and 5 bases from J, leaving 24 bases between. From germline, CDR1 is SEHNR and CDR2 FQNEAQ (reference sequence). The CDR3 length is 16 residues. Here the CDR3 reads CASGRPVAGSRETQYF. The CDR3 region has the DNA TGTGCCAGCGGGAGACCGGTGGCAGGGAGTAGGGAGACCCAGTACTTC.

The chain is built from TRBV4-1 and TRBJ1-2; TRBD1 aligns across 7 bases. The CDR3 is 14 amino acids. Germline assignment: CDR1 MGHRA and CDR2 YSYEKL. V dropped 0 bases and J dropped 4; count of bases not matched to a gene: 2. The CDR3 loop reads CASSQEGQVYGYTF. The CDR3 bases are TGCGCCAGCAGCCAAGAAGGACAGGTCTATGGCTACACCTTC.

The V and J genes are TRBV4-1 and TRBJ1-4; D is unclear. V was clipped by 1 base and J by 8 bases, with 14 bases between them. The CDR3 runs to 15 residues. The germline V gene has CDR1 MGHRA and CDR2 YSYEKL. The CDR3, as DNA: TGCGCCAGCAGCCAAGCCCCAGGACTGCAGGAAAAACTGTTTTTT. Protein sequence: CASSQAPGLQEKLFF.

V usage is TRBV27 and J usage is TRBJ2-1, with D unresolved. V was shortened by 8 bases and J by 7 bases, with 12 bases between the two germline ends. The CDR3 extends over 12 amino acids. Germline V gene data show CDR1 as MNHEY and CDR2 as SMNVEV (reference sequence). The CDR3 DNA reads TGTGCCAGCGGGTGGGATGCAAATGAGCAGTTCTTC. As protein: CASGWDANEQFF.

This clone was observed once. CDR3 region: CASSQGLQGGLFF. CDR3 DNA sequence: TGCGCCAGCAGCCAAGGTTTACAGGGTGGGCTGTTTTTT. The gene calls are TRBV4-3 and TRBJ2-2, with a tentative D call TRBD1 (6 bases). V lost 1 base to trimming and J lost 13 bases, with 13 bases between them. Per germline, CDR1 LGHNA and CDR2 YSLEER. The CDR3 length is 13 residues.

The rearrangement uses TRBV7-3 and TRBJ1-2, with TRBD1 identical over 9 bases. Germline V gives CDR1 SGHTA, CDR2 FQGTGA. V shed 3 bases and J 1 base; nucleotides not matched to a gene: 3. CDR3 length equals 15 residues. The CDR3 region is CASSLGQGLNYGYTF. Here the CDR3 DNA reads TGTGCCAGCAGCTTGGGACAGGGACTTAACTATGGCTACACCTTC.

The chain couples TRBV28 to TRBJ1-2, with D unresolved. The CDR3 has 12 amino acids. V lost 2 bases to trimming and J lost 3 bases, with 4 bases between them. Looked up from germline, CDR1 is MDHEN and CDR2 is SYDVKM. CDR3 DNA: TGTGCCAGCAGTTTACCGGACTATGGCTACACCTTC. Translating gives CASSLPDYGYTF.

As regards this clone: One end of the junction does not line up with germline, which may come from a read error. The same CDR3 arises from other DNA sequences in this sample as well. The V call is TRBV19, the J call TRBJ1-4; 8 bases match TRBD1. The CDR3 runs to 16 residues. Looked up from germline, CDR1 is LNHDA and CDR2 is SQIVND (reference sequence). The CDR3 region is CASSIARTGLNEKLFF. The CDR3 nucleotides read TGTGCCAGTAGTATAGCCCGGACAGGGCTCAATGAAAAACTGTTCTTT.

The chain uses TRBV25-1 and TRBJ1-5; D might be TRBD1 (6 bases). Trimming stripped 1 base from V and 2 bases from J, with 15 bases between. Looked up from germline, CDR1 is MGHDK and CDR2 is SYGVNS. The CDR3 length is 17 residues. The chain's CDR3 is CASSEWGARNGNQPQHF. The DNA of the CDR3 is TGTGCCAGCAGTGAATGGGGGGCCCGAAATGGCAATCAGCCCCAGCATTTT.

V and J are TRBV7-6 and TRBJ2-7; 7 bases map to TRBD1. This CDR3 is built from 15 residues. Trimming removed 5 bases from V and 1 base from J; junction bases left unmatched: 8. Germline CDR1 is SGHVS and CDR2 is FNYEAQ. As DNA, the CDR3 is TGTGCCAGCAGCCCCGGGACAGTCTTTTCCTACGAGCAGTACTTC. It translates to CASSPGTVFSYEQYF.

The chain employs TRBV4-1 and TRBJ2-5; tentatively, D is TRBD2 (5 bases). The germline CDR1 and CDR2 sequences are MGHRA and YSYEKL. The CDR3 loop spans 14 amino acids. The V and J ends lost 3 bases and 9 bases respectively, with 17 bases between them. Here the CDR3 DNA reads TGCGCCAGCAGCCAGCCCAGGTTTACCGGGGCCCAGTACTTC. This gives the protein CASSQPRFTGAQYF.

This chain uses TRBV7-3 with TRBJ2-2; D uncertain. Trimming stripped 1 base from V and 4 bases from J, with 13 bases between. Germline lookup yields CDR1 SGHTA and CDR2 FQGTGA. The CDR3 loop spans 16 amino acids. The chain's CDR3 is CASSLIGPEITGELFF. In DNA form, the CDR3 reads TGTGCCAGCAGCTTAATAGGACCCGAAATCACCGGGGAGCTGTTTTTT.

For this clone: This sample includes further DNA sequences coding for the same CDR3. The chain recombines TRBV28 with TRBJ2-2, with D uncertain. The CDR3 covers 12 residues. V shed 7 bases and J shed 4 bases, with 7 bases lying between them. Germline loops: CDR1 MDHEN, CDR2 SYDVKM. The CDR3 nucleotides are TGTGCCAGCACCCCTCCCACCGGGGAGCTGTTTTTT. As protein: CASTPPTGELFF.

The genes are TRBV6-5 and TRBJ2-7; D is possibly TRBD2 (6 bases). Trimming shortened V by 5 bases and J by 1 base, and 9 bases separated the two germline ends. Germline values: CDR1 MNHEY, CDR2 SVGAGI. The CDR3 extends over 13 amino acids. In DNA form, the CDR3 reads TGTGCCAGCAGTGTGGGGGGTTCCTACGAGCAGTACTTC. Translated, it gives CASSVGGSYEQYF.